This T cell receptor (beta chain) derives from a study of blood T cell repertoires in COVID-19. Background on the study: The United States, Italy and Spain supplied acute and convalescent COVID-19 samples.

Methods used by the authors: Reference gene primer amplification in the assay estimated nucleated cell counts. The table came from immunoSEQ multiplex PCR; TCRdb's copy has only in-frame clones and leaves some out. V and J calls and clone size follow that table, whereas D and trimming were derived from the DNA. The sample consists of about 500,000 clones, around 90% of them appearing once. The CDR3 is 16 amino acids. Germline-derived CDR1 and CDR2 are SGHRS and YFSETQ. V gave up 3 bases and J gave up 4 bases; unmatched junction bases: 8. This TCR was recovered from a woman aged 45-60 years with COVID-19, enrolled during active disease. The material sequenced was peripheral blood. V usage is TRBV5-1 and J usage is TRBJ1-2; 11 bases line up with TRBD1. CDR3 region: CASSSLGTGGSYGYTF. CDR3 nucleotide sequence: TGCGCCAGCAGCTCTCTCGGGACAGGGGGGAGCTATGGCTACACCTTC.